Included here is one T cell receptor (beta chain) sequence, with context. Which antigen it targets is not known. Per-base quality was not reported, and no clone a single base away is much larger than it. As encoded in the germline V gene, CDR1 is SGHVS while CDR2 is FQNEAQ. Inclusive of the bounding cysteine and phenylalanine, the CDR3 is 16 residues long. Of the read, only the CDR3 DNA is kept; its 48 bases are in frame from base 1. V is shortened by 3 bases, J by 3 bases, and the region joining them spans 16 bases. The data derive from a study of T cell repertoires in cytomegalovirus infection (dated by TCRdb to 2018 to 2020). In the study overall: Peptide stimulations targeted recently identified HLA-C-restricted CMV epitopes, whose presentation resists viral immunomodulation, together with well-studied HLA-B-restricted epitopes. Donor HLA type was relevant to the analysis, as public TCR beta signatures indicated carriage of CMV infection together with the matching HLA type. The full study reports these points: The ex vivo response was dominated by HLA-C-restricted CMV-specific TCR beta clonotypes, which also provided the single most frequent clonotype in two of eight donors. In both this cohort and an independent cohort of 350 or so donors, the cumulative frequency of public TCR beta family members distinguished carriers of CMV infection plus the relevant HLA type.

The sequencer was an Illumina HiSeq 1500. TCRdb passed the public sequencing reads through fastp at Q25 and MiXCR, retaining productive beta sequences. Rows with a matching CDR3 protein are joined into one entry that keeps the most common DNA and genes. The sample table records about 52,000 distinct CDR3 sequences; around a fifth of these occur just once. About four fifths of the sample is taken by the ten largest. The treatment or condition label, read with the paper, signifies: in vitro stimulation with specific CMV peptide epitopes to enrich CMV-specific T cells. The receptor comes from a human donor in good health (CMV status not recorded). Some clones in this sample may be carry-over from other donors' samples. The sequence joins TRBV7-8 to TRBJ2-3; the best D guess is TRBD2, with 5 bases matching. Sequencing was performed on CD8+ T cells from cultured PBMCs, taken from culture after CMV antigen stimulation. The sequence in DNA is TGTGCCAGCAGCTTTCGTCAGGTTAGCGTGACAGATACGCAGTATTTT. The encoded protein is CASSFRQVSVTDTQYF. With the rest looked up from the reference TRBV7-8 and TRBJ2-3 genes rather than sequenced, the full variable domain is GAGVSQSPRYKVAKRGQDVALRCDPISGHVSLFWYQQALGQGPEFLTYFQNEAQLDKSGLPSDRFFAERPEGSVSTLKIQRTQQEDSAVYLCASSFRQVSVTDTQYFGPGTRLTVL.